The 27 T cell receptor beta chains presented below share a single source sample, sequenced in a study of cytomegalovirus exposure and HLA in healthy donors. PCR employed 60 Vbeta and 13 Jbeta primers. Libraries were prepared by immunoSEQ multiplex PCR; TCRdb keeps only in-frame clonotypes and omits some of them. The data show some 180,000 clones, more than 75% seen once. The sample taken for sequencing was PBMCs. The receptors come from a man in his thirties or forties in good health and CMV-seropositive.

Details on this clone: Other nucleotide sequences from this sample produce the same CDR3. The chain recombines TRBV27 with TRBJ1-5; a weak D match, TRBD1 (5 bases). Germline V gives CDR1 MNHEY, CDR2 SMNVEV (reference sequence). Trimming took off 1 base at V and 7 bases at J, with 11 bases between the two ends. There are 14 residues in the CDR3. The CDR3 region is CASSLLGGDQPQHF. The CDR3 DNA sequence: TGTGCCAGCAGTTTATTGGGGGGAGACCAGCCCCAGCATTTT.

This rearrangement joins TRBV11-3 to TRBJ1-1; possible D gene TRBD1, 5 bases. The CDR3 consists of 14 residues. Germline CDR1 and CDR2: SGHNT and YENEEA. Trimming removed 3 bases at V and 4 bases at J, with 12 bases between. The CDR3 spells CASSFRQGSTEAFF. Here the CDR3 DNA reads TGTGCCAGCAGCTTTCGGCAGGGAAGCACTGAAGCTTTCTTT.

This rearrangement joins TRBV4-3 to TRBJ2-2, with D possibly matching TRBD2 (6 bases). V lost 5 bases, J lost 3 bases, and 13 bases lay in between. CDR1 is LGHNA and CDR2 is YSLEER in the germline V gene. This CDR3 region has 15 residues. The CDR3: CASSRREVYTGELFF. Here the CDR3 DNA reads TGCGCCAGCAGCAGGAGGGAGGTGTACACCGGGGAGCTGTTTTTT.

The V call is TRBV27, the J call TRBJ2-1; 12 bases line up with TRBD1. V lost 4 bases, J lost 8 bases, and 6 bases stayed unmatched. The germline V gene has CDR1 MNHEY and CDR2 SMNVEV (reference sequence). The CDR3 length is 15 residues. The CDR3 region is CASSYGTGGLDEQFF. The CDR3 bases are TGTGCCAGCAGTTACGGGACAGGGGGCCTGGATGAGCAGTTCTTC.

The chain carries TRBV4-1 and TRBJ2-7, with D unclear. V was trimmed by 0 bases and J by 3 bases, leaving 6 bases between them. This CDR3 comprises 13 residues. Germline CDR1 is MGHRA and CDR2 is YSYEKL. The CDR3 spells CASSQDPFYEQYF. The CDR3 DNA sequence: TGCGCCAGCAGCCAAGACCCGTTCTACGAGCAGTACTTC.

The chain combines TRBV2 with TRBJ2-5, with D perhaps matching TRBD2 (5 bases). Germline assignment: CDR1 SNHLY and CDR2 FYNNEI. This CDR3 has 12 residues. The V and J ends lost 9 bases and 5 bases respectively, with 13 bases between them. The CDR3 DNA is TGTGCCAGGAGGCGGGTTTCGGAGACCCAGTACTTC. Translating it yields CARRRVSETQYF.

V gene TRBV7-2 combines with J gene TRBJ2-7; unclear D gene. Trimming left V 4 bases short and J 4 bases short, with 14 bases between. The germline gives CDR1 SGHTA, CDR2 FQGNSA. The CDR3 has 14 residues. The chain's CDR3 is CASSSTPGSYEQYF. The CDR3 coding sequence is TGTGCCAGCAGCTCAACCCCGGGTTCTTACGAGCAGTACTTC. Filled out from reference TRBV7-2 and TRBJ2-7, the complete variable domain reads GAGVSQSPSNKVTEKGKDVELRCDPISGHTALYWYRQSLGQGLEFLIYFQGNSAPDKSGLPSDRFSAERTGGSVSTLTIQRTQQEDSAVYLCASSSTPGSYEQYFGPGTRLTVT.

This sequence joins TRBV7-2 and TRBJ2-1, with TRBD2 identical over 7 bases. CDR3 length: 14 amino acids. Germline V lookup: CDR1 SGHTA, CDR2 FQGNSA. The V segment lost 1 base and the J segment 7 bases; nucleotides outside the gene matches: 4. The CDR3 is CASSLGGGTNEQFF. CDR3 coding DNA: TGTGCCAGCAGCTTAGGGGGGGGGACTAATGAGCAGTTCTTC.

This sequence joins TRBV5-8 and TRBJ2-3; TRBD1 matches at 7 bases. This CDR3 is built from 15 residues. V gave up 4 bases and J gave up 6 bases; unmatched junction bases: 11. Germline V lookup: CDR1 SGHTS, CDR2 YDEGEE. CDR3 region: CASSPRTGLGDTQYF. In DNA form, the CDR3 reads TGTGCCAGCAGCCCCCGGACAGGACTCGGGGATACGCAGTATTTT. Full variable domain (outside the CDR3, taken from reference TRBV5-8 and TRBJ2-3): EAGVTQSPTHLIKTRGQQATLRCSPISGHTSVYWYQQALGLGLQFLLWYDEGEERNRGNFPPRFSGRQFPNYSSELNVNALELEDSALYLCASSPRTGLGDTQYFGPGTRLTVL.

This chain connects TRBV4-3 to TRBJ2-3, with a tentative D call TRBD2 (5 bases). The germline gives CDR1 LGHNA, CDR2 YSLEER. CDR3 length: 15 amino acids. V lost 3 bases to trimming and J lost 1 base, with 11 bases between them. The CDR3 DNA is TGCGCCAGCAGCCACACGGAGGCCCGCACAGATACGCAGTATTTT. Residues: CASSHTEARTDTQYF.

The CDR3 is CASSLYVAGRYGYTF. DNA of the CDR3: TGTGCCAGCAGTTTATATGTTGCGGGCCGCTATGGCTACACCTTC. The rearrangement links TRBV28 to TRBJ1-2; D is unresolved. Trimming took 1 base from V and 4 from J, leaving 13 bases between them. This CDR3 is built from 15 residues. Germline CDR1 reads MDHEN; CDR2 reads SYDVKM.

The V gene is TRBV6-1, the J gene TRBJ2-3; D gene unclear. Trimming removed 3 bases from V and 4 bases from J, with 8 bases in between. Germline V CDR1 and CDR2: MNHNS, SASEGT. This CDR3 comprises 13 residues. The CDR3 reads CASSDRLADTQYF. The CDR3 DNA is TGTGCCAGCAGTGATCGGCTAGCAGATACGCAGTATTTT.

In this sample, this clone turned up once. Different DNA sequences within this sample yield the same CDR3. V is TRBV5-1 and J is TRBJ2-7; TRBD1 matches 7 bases. V shed 0 bases, J shed 2 bases, and the junction held 5 bases outside the gene matches. CDR1 SGHRS and CDR2 YFSETQ come from the germline V gene. The CDR3 length is 15 residues. The CDR3 DNA is TGCGCCAGCAGCTTGGGGGGGACAGCAGCCTACGAGCAGTACTTC. Encoded protein: CASSLGGTAAYEQYF.

The genes are TRBV9 and TRBJ2-7, with 10 bases matching TRBD2. Germline lookup yields CDR1 SGDLS and CDR2 YYNGEE. The junction had 1 base not matched to a gene; V was cut back by 0 bases and J by 4 bases. This CDR3 is 14 amino acids long. CDR3 coding DNA: TGTGCCAGCAGCGTAGGAGCGGGAGGGTACGAGCAGTACTTC. It translates to CASSVGAGGYEQYF.

The DNA for the CDR3 is TGTGCCAGCAGCAAAGGACTCACCTCCTACGAGCAGTACTTC. It translates to CASSKGLTSYEQYF. The V call is TRBV7-2, the J call TRBJ2-7; maybe TRBD2 (5 bases). V gave up 5 bases and J gave up 0 bases, with 11 bases separating them. CDR1 is SGHTA, CDR2 FQGNSA, per germline. The CDR3 is made up of 14 amino acids.

CDR3 DNA sequence: TGCGCCAGCAGCCGATGGACAGGCTATGATCAGCCCCAGCATTTT. Amino acid sequence: CASSRWTGYDQPQHF. The chain is built from TRBV4-3 and TRBJ1-5, with TRBD1 matching over 7 bases. Losses at the gene ends were 4 bases for V and 5 bases for J; bases not matched to a gene: 8. Per the germline V gene, CDR1 is LGHNA and CDR2 is YSLEER. The CDR3 loop spans 15 amino acids.

The V call is TRBV19, the J call TRBJ1-1; no clear D gene. Trimming pared 1 base from V and 1 base from J, leaving 13 bases between. The germline V gene encodes CDR1 LNHDA and CDR2 SQIVND (reference sequence). The CDR3 length is 16 residues. The CDR3 loop is CASSIVAGAANTEAFF. The CDR3 nucleotides are TGTGCCAGTAGTATAGTAGCCGGCGCAGCGAACACTGAAGCTTTCTTT.

The chain joins TRBV5-1 to TRBJ2-2; TRBD2 might be the D (5 bases). Trimming cost V 4 bases and J 4 bases, with 14 bases left between them. CDR1 is SGHRS, CDR2 YFSETQ, per germline. This CDR3 is 15 amino acids long. The CDR3 DNA sequence: TGCGCCAGCAGCCCCGAGTGGGAGATCACCGGGGAGCTGTTTTTT. Translation: CASSPEWEITGELFF.

The sample holds one count of this clone. V is TRBV27 and J is TRBJ1-2, with D unclear. Germline loops: CDR1 MNHEY, CDR2 SMNVEV (reference sequence). The CDR3 has 14 amino acids. V dropped 8 bases and J dropped 3 bases, with 16 bases sitting between them. In DNA, the CDR3 is TGTGCCAGCGCCTCGACGGACTACCACTATGGCTACACCTTC. Translated: CASASTDYHYGYTF.

V and J are TRBV9 and TRBJ1-1, with D maybe TRBD1 (6 bases). The V and J ends lost 0 bases and 5 bases respectively, with 11 bases between them. The CDR3 length is 14 residues. Germline CDR1 SGDLS, CDR2 YYNGEE. CDR3 in DNA: TGTGCCAGCAGCGTAGCTGGGGGGGCAACTGAAGCTTTCTTT. This encodes CASSVAGGATEAFF.

The CDR3 protein is CASSKDRDYEKLFF. CDR3 DNA sequence: TGCGCCAGCTCCAAGGACAGGGACTATGAAAAACTGTTTTTT. The rearrangement uses TRBV5-1 and TRBJ1-4, with TRBD1 matching 8 bases. The CDR3 runs 14 residues. Germline trimming cut 7 bases from V and 6 bases from J; bases unmatched to any gene: 8. Germline V gene data show CDR1 as SGHRS and CDR2 as YFSETQ.

The genes are TRBV6-5 and TRBJ2-5; the match to TRBD2 covers 9 bases. With V trimmed by 6 bases and J by 0 bases, 2 bases remained unmatched. Germline values: CDR1 MNHEY, CDR2 SVGAGI. There are 14 residues in the CDR3. The CDR3 here is CASRASGDQETQYF. The CDR3 region has the DNA TGTGCCAGCAGGGCTAGCGGGGACCAAGAGACCCAGTACTTC.

This chain links TRBV27 with TRBJ2-2; no clear D gene. This CDR3 spans 16 amino acids. V was shortened by 3 bases and J by 2 bases, with 13 bases between the two germline ends. In germline, CDR1 is MNHEY, CDR2 SMNVEV (reference sequence). This CDR3 reads CASSFLAQYNTGELFF. CDR3 in DNA: TGTGCCAGCAGTTTTCTTGCTCAGTATAACACCGGGGAGCTGTTTTTT.

The chain links TRBV7-9 to TRBJ2-2; 8 bases agree with TRBD1. Germline values: CDR1 SEHNR, CDR2 FQNEAQ (reference sequence). The CDR3 is made up of 15 amino acids. The V and J ends lost 5 bases and 2 bases, in that order; junction bases with no gene match: 4. The CDR3 nucleotides read TGTGCCAGCAGCCCCAGGGGGCTAAACACCGGGGAGCTGTTTTTT. It translates to CASSPRGLNTGELFF. Using reference TRBV7-9 and TRBJ2-2 for the parts outside the CDR3, the full variable domain is DTGVSQNPRHKITKRGQNVTFRCDPISEHNRLYWYRQTLGQGPEFLTYFQNEAQLEKSRLLSDRFSAERPKGSFSTLEIQRTEQGDSAMYLCASSPRGLNTGELFFGEGSRLTVL.

The chain recombines TRBV27 with TRBJ2-3; unclear D gene. This CDR3 spans 11 amino acids. Trimming took 7 bases from V and 2 from J, leaving 4 bases between them. Germline V lookup: CDR1 MNHEY, CDR2 SMNVEV (reference sequence). DNA of the CDR3: TGTGCCAGCACTTACACAGATACGCAGTATTTT. Amino acid sequence: CASTYTDTQYF.

The chain carries TRBV12-5 and TRBJ2-5, with 7 nucleotides matching TRBD1. Germline trimming cut 5 bases from V and 2 bases from J; bases unmatched to any gene: 8. Germline CDR1 and CDR2: LGHNT and FRNRAP. The CDR3 has 15 amino acids. In DNA form, the CDR3 reads TGTGCTAGTGGTCCCGGGACAGCCTCGCAAGAGACCCAGTACTTC. Translated: CASGPGTASQETQYF.

Written as DNA, the CDR3 is TGTGCCAGCAGCCGACAGGGTGACGGTGAAAAACTGTTTTTT. Its protein is CASSRQGDGEKLFF. The chain uses TRBV11-3 and TRBJ1-4, with 7 positions matching TRBD1. Germline trimming cut 5 bases from V and 7 bases from J; bases unmatched to any gene: 7. Germline values: CDR1 SGHNT, CDR2 YENEEA. The CDR3 sequence is 14 residues long.